This is a list of T cell receptor beta chains from one sample in a study of T cells in Graves' hyperthyroidism and ophthalmopathy. A single record per CDR3 protein comes from TCRdb applying MiXCR to the multiplex PCR reads. This table has around 370,000 distinct CDR3 sequences, 15% to 20% appearing once. Material for sequencing was blood. Source of these receptors: a young man with Graves' ophthalmopathy. The CDR3 runs from the conserved cysteine through the conserved F or W. Each record gives: V gene, J gene, clone size, D gene, CDR3 protein, CDR3 DNA. D genes are given only for firm matches. The size field is filled for only some rows; it gives once, few, many or a size class.

v_gene: TRBV5-6; j_gene: TRBJ1-2; abundance: many; d_gene: -; CDR3aa: CASSFLGANYGYTF; CDR3nt: TGTGCCAGCAGCTTTTTGGGGGCTAACTATGGCTACACCTTC
v_gene: TRBV9; j_gene: TRBJ2-3; abundance: many; d_gene: -; CDR3aa: CASSVGGAEADTQYF; CDR3nt: TGTGCCAGCAGCGTAGGAGGGGCGGAGGCAGATACGCAGTATTTT
v_gene: TRBV10-3; j_gene: TRBJ2-2; abundance: few; d_gene: TRBD1; CDR3aa: CAISKGQGNTGELFF; CDR3nt: TGTGCCATCAGCAAGGGACAGGGCAACACCGGGGAGCTGTTTTTT
v_gene: TRBV12-3/TRBV12-4; j_gene: TRBJ2-3; abundance: many; d_gene: TRBD2; CDR3aa: CASSPAGITDTQYF; CDR3nt: TGTGCCAGCAGTCCAGCGGGGATTACAGATACGCAGTATTTT
v_gene: TRBV4-1; j_gene: TRBJ2-7; abundance: few; d_gene: -; CDR3aa: CASSQIPREGDEQYF; CDR3nt: TGCGCCAGCAGCCAAATCCCTAGGGAAGGGGACGAGCAGTACTTC
v_gene: TRBV19; j_gene: TRBJ2-1; abundance: -; d_gene: TRBD2; CDR3aa: CASKGRNRASSGGFEQFF; CDR3nt: TGTGCCTCAAAAGGGCGGAACAGGGCATCTAGCGGGGGGTTTGAGCAGTTCTTC
v_gene: TRBV14; j_gene: TRBJ2-5; abundance: many; d_gene: -; CDR3aa: CASSQWGIEYF; CDR3nt: TGTGCCAGCAGCCAATGGGGGATAGAGTACTTC
v_gene: TRBV29-1; j_gene: TRBJ2-1; abundance: -; d_gene: TRBD2; CDR3aa: CSVSSGVYNEQFF; CDR3nt: TGCAGCGTTAGTAGCGGGGTCTACAATGAGCAGTTCTTC
v_gene: TRBV19; j_gene: TRBJ1-1; abundance: -; d_gene: TRBD1; CDR3aa: CASSTGGLTEAFF; CDR3nt: TGTGCCAGTAGCACAGGGGGCTTAACTGAAGCTTTCTTT
v_gene: TRBV19; j_gene: TRBJ2-1; abundance: -; d_gene: TRBD2; CDR3aa: CASSILAGLYNEQFF; CDR3nt: TGTGCCAGTAGTATTTTAGCGGGACTCTACAATGAGCAGTTCTTC
v_gene: TRBV7-9; j_gene: TRBJ2-7; abundance: -; d_gene: TRBD1; CDR3aa: CASSRDQGQGVGNEQYF; CDR3nt: TGTGCCAGCAGCAGAGATCAGGGACAGGGGGTCGGGAACGAGCAGTACTTC
v_gene: TRBV6-1; j_gene: TRBJ2-3; abundance: many; d_gene: TRBD2; CDR3aa: CAVSKAGGRDTQYF; CDR3nt: TGTGCCGTTTCCAAAGCGGGGGGGCGGGATACGCAGTATTTT
v_gene: TRBV11-2; j_gene: TRBJ2-7; abundance: many; d_gene: -; CDR3aa: CASSWLDGYEQYF; CDR3nt: TGTGCCAGCAGCTGGCTGGACGGGTACGAGCAGTACTTC
v_gene: TRBV5-5; j_gene: TRBJ1-5; abundance: many; d_gene: -; CDR3aa: CASRPDAHNQPQHF; CDR3nt: TGTGCCAGCAGACCCGACGCCCACAATCAGCCCCAGCATTTT
v_gene: TRBV29-1; j_gene: TRBJ1-1; abundance: -; d_gene: TRBD1; CDR3aa: CSVGGPGQGNTEAFF; CDR3nt: TGCAGCGTTGGTGGGCCGGGACAGGGGAACACTGAAGCTTTCTTT
v_gene: TRBV4-1; j_gene: TRBJ2-3; abundance: -; d_gene: -; CDR3aa: CASSSPGTRFADTQYF; CDR3nt: TGCGCCAGCAGCTCACCGGGTACTAGATTTGCAGATACGCAGTATTTT
v_gene: TRBV20-1; j_gene: TRBJ1-4; abundance: many; d_gene: -; CDR3aa: CSASHLAEKLFF; CDR3nt: TGCAGTGCTAGCCACCTTGCGGAAAAACTGTTTTTT
v_gene: TRBV3-1; j_gene: TRBJ2-2; abundance: many; d_gene: -; CDR3aa: CASSQDTRVTGELFF; CDR3nt: TGTGCCAGCAGCCAAGATACGCGGGTCACCGGGGAGCTGTTTTTT
v_gene: TRBV24-1; j_gene: TRBJ2-2; abundance: many; d_gene: -; CDR3aa: CATSVRGLANTGELFF; CDR3nt: TGTGCCACCAGTGTCAGAGGGCTAGCGAACACCGGGGAGCTGTTTTTT
v_gene: TRBV5-1; j_gene: TRBJ1-1; abundance: many; d_gene: -; CDR3aa: CASSFQGYNTEAFF; CDR3nt: TGCGCCAGCAGCTTTCAGGGCTACAACACTGAAGCTTTCTTT
v_gene: TRBV28; j_gene: TRBJ1-2; abundance: few; d_gene: -; CDR3aa: CASSNEVNGYTF; CDR3nt: TGTGCCAGCAGTAACGAGGTAAATGGCTACACCTTC
v_gene: TRBV28; j_gene: TRBJ2-7; abundance: few; d_gene: -; CDR3aa: CASSLWDKPYEQYF; CDR3nt: TGTGCCAGCAGTTTATGGGACAAGCCCTACGAGCAGTACTTC
v_gene: TRBV20-1; j_gene: TRBJ1-6; abundance: many; d_gene: -; CDR3aa: CSAPSRSFNSPLHF; CDR3nt: TGCAGTGCCCCATCGCGGTCCTTCAATTCACCCCTCCACTTT
v_gene: TRBV6-1; j_gene: TRBJ2-4; abundance: -; d_gene: -; CDR3aa: CASSPRSKNIQYF; CDR3nt: TGTGCCAGCAGCCCTAGGTCCAAAAACATTCAGTACTTC
v_gene: TRBV7-2; j_gene: TRBJ2-3; abundance: few; d_gene: TRBD2; CDR3aa: CASSLASGGPDTQYF; CDR3nt: TGTGCCAGCAGCTTAGCGAGCGGGGGGCCAGATACGCAGTATTTT